This is a list of T cell receptor beta chains from one sample in a study of blood T cells in healthy people across ages. TCRdb re-called the 5' RACE reads through MiXCR, storing one row per CDR3 protein. Among some 710,000 distinct CDR3 sequences listed, around a fifth were seen once. The sequenced material came from blood. The receptors originated from a man between 65 and 85 years old in good health. CDR3s include the opening cysteine and the closing phenylalanine or tryptophan. A D gene is named only where the DNA matches it firmly. A clone size is listed for some rows: how often the clone was seen (once, few, many), or a class if it is expanded.

TRBV10-3	-	TRBJ1-4	TRBD1	TGTGCCATCAGTGGAGGGACAGGGTCCCAAAAACTGTTTTTT	CAISGGTGSQKLFF
TRBV28	few	TRBJ1-1	TRBD1	TGTGCCAGCCAACTACCCAGGGGGTCTAAGAACACTGAAGCTTTCTTT	CASQLPRGSKNTEAFF
TRBV7-7	-	TRBJ2-1	TRBD2	TGTGCCAGCAGCACCGGACTAGCGGGACCGTACCAAGAGACCCGGTACTTC	CASSTGLAGPYQETRYF
TRBV27	few	TRBJ2-1	-	TGTGCCAGCAGTCACCAGGGGATCTCCTACAATGAGCAGTTCTTC	CASSHQGISYNEQFF
TRBV27	-	TRBJ1-1	TRBD1	TGTGCCAGCAGTCGTGGCAGGGGGGTGAACACTGAAGCTTTCTTT	CASSRGRGVNTEAFF
TRBV7-9	-	TRBJ1-3	-	TGTGCCAGCAGCTTTCCCCGGACGGGGAGCTCTGGAAACACCATATATTTT	CASSFPRTGSSGNTIYF
TRBV12-3/TRBV12-4	once	TRBJ2-1	TRBD1	TGTGCCGTCGGGACAGGGATAGTTGATGAGCAGTTCTTC	CAVGTGIVDEQFF
TRBV7-3	-	TRBJ2-3	-	TGTGCCAGCAGCCCCAAGGGTGGCGGAAGCACAGATACGCAGTATTTT	CASSPKGGGSTDTQYF
TRBV7-9	few	TRBJ1-1	-	TGTGCCAGCAGCCAGTCGCAGGGATCGAACACTGAAGCTTTCTTT	CASSQSQGSNTEAFF
TRBV13	many	TRBJ1-2	-	TGTGCCAGCAGCTTAGGTGGCGGCGGCTACACCTTC	CASSLGGGGYTF
TRBV29-1	-	TRBJ2-6	-	TGCAGCGTTGGGATTTCTGGGGCCAACGTCCTGACTTTC	CSVGISGANVLTF
TRBV20-1	-	TRBJ2-5	TRBD2	TGCAGTGCGAGACCCAGCGGGGGCACAGAGACCCAGTACTTC	CSARPSGGTETQYF
TRBV6-6	-	TRBJ2-3	TRBD2	TGTGCCAGCAGTGCGGGGAGGGCCGGTAGGACAGATACGCAGTATTTT	CASSAGRAGRTDTQYF
TRBV6-8	few	TRBJ1-1	TRBD1	TGTGCCAGCAGAAGGGACAGGGAGACTGAAGCTTTCTTT	CASRRDRETEAFF
TRBV19	-	TRBJ2-4	-	TGTGCCAGTAAGGGGGAACTAGCCAAAAACATTCAGTACTTC	CASKGELAKNIQYF
TRBV19	few	TRBJ1-1	TRBD1	TGTGCCACCCACTGGACAGGAGGGACTGAAGCTTTCTTT	CATHWTGGTEAFF
TRBV5-5	many	TRBJ2-3	-	TGTGCCAGCAGCGCCACTAGCCTCCGCACAGATACGCAGTATTTT	CASSATSLRTDTQYF
TRBV12-3/TRBV12-4	-	TRBJ2-1	-	TGTGCCAGCATACAGGGTGTCGGTGAGCAGCTCTTC	CASIQGVGEQLF
TRBV19	-	TRBJ2-2	-	TGTGCCAGTAGGCAGGGGGGGGCGAACACCGGGGAGCTGTTTTTT	CASRQGGANTGELFF
TRBV2	-	TRBJ2-5	-	TGTGCCAGCAGTCCCCGAAGGAACCAAGAGACCCAGTACTTC	CASSPRRNQETQYF
TRBV2	-	TRBJ1-1	-	TGTGCTGATTTACCGGGGCCGTCGAAGGAGAACACTGAAGCTTTCTTT	CADLPGPSKENTEAFF
TRBV9	-	TRBJ2-5	-	TGTGCCAGCAGCGTAGCTGCTAGCGCCCTCCAAGAGACCCAGTACTTC	CASSVAASALQETQYF
TRBV9	-	TRBJ1-1	-	TGTGCCAGCAGCATCCTCAGTGACATGAACACTGAAGCTTTCTTT	CASSILSDMNTEAFF
TRBV7-2	few	TRBJ2-3	-	TGTGCCAGCAGCTTTATTCCGAGCGGCACAGATACGCAGTATTTT	CASSFIPSGTDTQYF
TRBV18	few	TRBJ1-4	TRBD1	TGTGCCAGCTCAGCTGGACAGGGTGGCGAAAAACTGTTTTTT	CASSAGQGGEKLFF
TRBV2	few	TRBJ1-1	-	TGTGCCAGCAGTGAGTGGGTTAGGAACACTGAAGCTTTCTTT	CASSEWVRNTEAFF
TRBV3-1	-	TRBJ1-5	-	TGTGCCAGCAGCTTCCCGGGGAGCAATCAGCCCCAGCATTTT	CASSFPGSNQPQHF
TRBV20-1	few	TRBJ2-3	TRBD2	TGCAGTGCTACCCTGGGCGGGGGTGGGGCAGATACGCAGTATTTT	CSATLGGGGADTQYF
TRBV5-1	few	TRBJ1-4	TRBD1	TGCGCCAGCAGCGTCCAGACAGGGGAAAATGAAAAACTGTTTTTT	CASSVQTGENEKLFF
TRBV7-9	few	TRBJ2-5	TRBD2	TGTGCCAGCAGCTTTGGACTAGCGGAAGAGACCCAGTACTTC	CASSFGLAEETQYF
TRBV4-1	few	TRBJ2-2	TRBD2	TGCGCCAGCAGCCAAGATAAGAGGGGACTAGCGGCCACCGGGGAGCTGTTTTTT	CASSQDKRGLAATGELFF
TRBV12-3/TRBV12-4	-	TRBJ1-4	-	TGTGCCAGCAGTTTATTGATGAATGAAAAACTGTTTTTT	CASSLLMNEKLFF